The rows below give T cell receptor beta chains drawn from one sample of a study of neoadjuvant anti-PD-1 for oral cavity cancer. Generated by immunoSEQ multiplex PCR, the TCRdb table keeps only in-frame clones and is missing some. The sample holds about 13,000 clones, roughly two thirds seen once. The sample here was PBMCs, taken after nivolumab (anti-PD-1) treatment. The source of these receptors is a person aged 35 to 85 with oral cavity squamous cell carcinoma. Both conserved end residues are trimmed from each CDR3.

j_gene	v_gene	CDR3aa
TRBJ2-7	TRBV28	ASSLEVWGYEQY
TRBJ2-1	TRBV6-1	ASIRRTDNNEQF
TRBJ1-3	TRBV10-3	AISPSSSGNTIY
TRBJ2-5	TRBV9	ASSIDRVGETQY
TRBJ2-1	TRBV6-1	ASSPYNEQF
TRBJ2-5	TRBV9	ASSVDGGAQETQY
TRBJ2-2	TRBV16	ASSQDALGQLNTGELF
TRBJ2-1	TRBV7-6	ASSSAYNEQF
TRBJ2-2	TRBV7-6	ASSLNSPGELF
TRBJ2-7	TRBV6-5	ASRTGGYEQY
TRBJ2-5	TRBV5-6	ASSPPNSGGRETQY
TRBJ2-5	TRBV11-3	ASSLRPRGETQY
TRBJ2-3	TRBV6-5	ASSYSDTQY
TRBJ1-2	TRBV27	ASSFNRGNGYT
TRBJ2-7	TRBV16	ASSWTGGTYEQY
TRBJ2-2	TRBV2	ASNGRANTGELF
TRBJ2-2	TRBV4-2	ASSQAAGDTGELF
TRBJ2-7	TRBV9	ASSVASGEQY
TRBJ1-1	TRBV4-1	ASSHTGALNTEAF
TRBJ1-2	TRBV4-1	ASSQGRRANYGYT
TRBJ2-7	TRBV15	ATSRDNPQAANEQY
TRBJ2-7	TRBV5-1	ASSQGQATLNEQY
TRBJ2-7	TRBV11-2	ASSLGLLALEQY
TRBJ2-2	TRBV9	ASSVSPENTGELF
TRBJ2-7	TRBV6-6	ASRWDRGPYEQY
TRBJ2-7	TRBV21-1	ASSKSSSGRAVGYEQY
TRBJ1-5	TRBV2	ASSYGQSNQPQH
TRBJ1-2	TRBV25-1	ATRDSSLPFPNYGYT
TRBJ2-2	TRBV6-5	ASRYYKDTGELF
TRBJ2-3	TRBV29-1	SVGAVTRSDTQY
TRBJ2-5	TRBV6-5	ASSPGEARETQY
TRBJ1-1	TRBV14	ASSLRIGRAF
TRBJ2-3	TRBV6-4	ASSQQGASGLDTQY
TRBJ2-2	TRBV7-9	ASSPSHSGGPGELF
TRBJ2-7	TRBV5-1	ASSFRDGMYEQY
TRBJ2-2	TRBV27	ASRRGQNTGELF
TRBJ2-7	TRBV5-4	ASSPPGVSGRANEQY
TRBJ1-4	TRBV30	AWTLLGGRNEKLF
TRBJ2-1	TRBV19	ASSPGARYNEQF
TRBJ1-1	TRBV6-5	ASSSQLTGGESF
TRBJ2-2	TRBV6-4	ASSAQGGGTGELF
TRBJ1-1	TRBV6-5	ASSYRWGATEAF
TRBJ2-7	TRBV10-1	ASSESIQPEISERY